This note documents a single T cell receptor (beta chain) sequence. This clone's antigen is unknown. Within one base of it there is no much larger clone, and no base qualities were kept. Counted from cysteine to phenylalanine, this CDR3 has 13 amino acids. The sequence is cut down to CDR3 DNA, 39 bases in frame from base 1. V lost 2 bases and J lost 0 bases; the stretch between them is 4 bases long. CDR1 and CDR2, looked up from the germline V gene, are SGHAT and FQNNGV. RNA was extracted using the RNeasy kit, and about 0.5 to 1 ug of the RNA was reverse transcribed with random hexamers. The immunoSEQ multiplex PCR assay, which covers 54 Vbeta and 13 Jbeta segments, was used to amplify TCR beta CDR3 regions. PCR amplification bias was corrected by using a synthetic template baseline for primer optimization and computational correction. In the authors' own workflow: Reads were assigned to V, D and J genes according to IMGT and analyzed in immunoSEQ Analyzer, with only productive sequences retained. Clonality was calculated as one minus the Shannon entropy normalized by log2 of the number of productive unique sequences. For each patient and control, public and private clones were evaluated among the 100 most prevalent clones. Susac-specific clones were defined as absent from healthy and MS cohorts, over a thousand published viral clones and other ImmuneACCESS disease sequences. TCRdb took the public reads, trimmed them with fastp at Q25, ran MiXCR for clone calling and kept in-frame beta chains. When rows share a CDR3 protein, they turn into one entry using the most common DNA and genes. The V and J calls and clone size are TCRdb's, not the authors'. The sample table shows around 71,000 distinct CDR3 sequences, and approximately 93% are seen once. Together, the top ten hold roughly 0.16% of the sample.

Peripheral blood CD8+ and CD4+ T cells from healthy donors, Susac syndrome patients and multiple sclerosis patients were profiled using high-throughput TCR beta sequencing. The Susac syndrome patients fulfilled recently defined diagnostic criteria for definite or probable disease. Bulk CD8+ and CD4+ T cells were purified by magnetic negative isolation, whereas CD8+ TEMRA cells were enriched by FACS. Blood was drawn into EDTA tubes, processed within 24 hours, and PBMCs were isolated by density gradient centrifugation. PBMCs intended for TCR sequencing were frozen in liquid nitrogen and were later thawed in a 37 degrees C water bath. A purity of at least 90% was achieved for sorted or isolated CD4+, CD8+ and CD8+ TEMRA cells. These data come from a study of CD8 T cells in Susac syndrome (dated by TCRdb to the late 2010s). In the study overall: Of the Susac syndrome patients who were sequenced, roughly 6 had clinically active disease and about eight were in clinical remission. At blood withdrawal, Susac syndrome patients were therapy-naive, treated with corticosteroids (with IVIg additionally given to some), or treated with IVIg alone. The study used repertoire sequencing to test whether antigen drove CD8+ T cell activation and differentiation in Susac syndrome.

Overall results and qualifications from the work: The number of individuals in the TCR sequencing and HLA analysis was recognized as being relatively small. The CD4+ T cell repertoire of patients with Susac syndrome showed no detectable clonal expansion.

The sample taken for sequencing was CD4+ T cells from PBMCs. This chain is built from TRBV11-2 and TRBJ1-1, with the D gene not confidently named. The sequence came from a human donor with Susac syndrome. The nucleotides are TGTGCCAGCAGCTTATTTATGAACACTGAAGCTTTCTTT. Its amino acids are CASSLFMNTEAFF.